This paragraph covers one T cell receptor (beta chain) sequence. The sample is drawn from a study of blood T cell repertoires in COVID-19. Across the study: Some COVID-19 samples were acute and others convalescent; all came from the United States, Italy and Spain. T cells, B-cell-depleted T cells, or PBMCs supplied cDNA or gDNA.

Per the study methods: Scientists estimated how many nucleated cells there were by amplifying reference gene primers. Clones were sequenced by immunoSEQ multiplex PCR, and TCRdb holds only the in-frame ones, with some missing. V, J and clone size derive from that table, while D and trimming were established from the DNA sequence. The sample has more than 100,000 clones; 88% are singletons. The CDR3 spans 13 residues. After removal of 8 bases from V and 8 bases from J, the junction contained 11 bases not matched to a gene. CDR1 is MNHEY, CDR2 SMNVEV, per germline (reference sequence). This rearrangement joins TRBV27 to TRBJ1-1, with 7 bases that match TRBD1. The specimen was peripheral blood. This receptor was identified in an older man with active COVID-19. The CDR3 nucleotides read TGTGCCAGCTCTGAGATCCCACAGGGGGAAGCTTTCTTT. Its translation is CASSEIPQGEAFF.